Shown below are 7 T cell receptor beta chains from a single sample sequenced in a study of T-cell memory formation after mild COVID-19. From the 5' RACE reads, TCRdb called clonotypes with MiXCR, one entry per CDR3 protein. The sample carries 400,000 to 500,000 distinct CDR3 sequences, about a sixth recorded once. The sample was PBMCs or a T cell subset sorted from them (not recorded which). These receptor sequences come from a man aged 18 to 29 who had mild COVID-19 (a few samples of this study predate the infection). Cell type and time point are not known.

This clonotype was seen repeatedly, ten times or more. J is TRBJ1-4 and V is TRBV5-1, with 8 bases matching TRBD1. This CDR3 comprises 14 residues. After removal of 2 bases from V and 8 bases from J, the junction contained 5 bases not matched to a gene. In germline, CDR1 is SGHRS, CDR2 YFSETQ. The CDR3 here is CASSFGQGREKLFF. Here the CDR3 DNA reads TGCGCCAGCAGCTTCGGACAGGGCAGAGAAAAACTGTTTTTT.

The V and J genes are TRBV28 and TRBJ1-3, with D uncertain. Between the trimmed V and J ends, which lost 6 bases and 13 bases, there was a span of 16 bases. This CDR3 contains 12 residues. Germline CDR1 MDHEN, CDR2 SYDVKM. This CDR3 reads CASSSTRVTIYF. CDR3 coding DNA: TGTGCCAGCAGCTCCACCCGGGTGACGATATATTTT.

Only a few counts were recorded for this clonotype. This rearrangement joins TRBV2 to TRBJ2-7; 7 positions match TRBD1. In germline, CDR1 is SNHLY, CDR2 FYNNEI. V was pared by 3 bases and J by 5 bases, with 1 base of the junction left unmatched. CDR3 length: 12 amino acids. The CDR3 nucleotides read TGTGCCAGCAGTGAGACAGGGAACGAGCAGTACGTC. Translated: CASSETGNEQYV.

This clonotype was picked up a small number of times. The gene calls are TRBV5-6 and TRBJ2-7, with D possibly matching TRBD1 (6 bases). Between the trimmed V and J ends, which lost 3 bases and 1 base, there was a span of 11 bases. The CDR3 spans 14 residues. Germline CDR1 and CDR2: SGHDT and YYEEEE. The CDR3 sequence is CASSSGTSSYEQYV. CDR3 in DNA: TGTGCCAGCAGCTCCGGGACATCATCCTACGAGCAGTACGTC.

The chain is built from TRBV9 and TRBJ2-5; the D is unclear. Per germline, CDR1 SGDLS and CDR2 YYNGEE. The CDR3 has 15 amino acids. V was cut by 0 bases and J by 3 bases, with 12 bases left in between. The DNA of the CDR3 is TGTGCCAGCAGCGTAGGGGCAGGTGGAGAAGAGACCCAGTACTTC. Translation gives CASSVGAGGEETQYF.

The rearrangement uses TRBV12-3 or TRBV12-4 and TRBJ1-5, with unresolved D. The V and J ends lost 3 bases and 4 bases respectively, with 10 bases between them. CDR3 length: 14 amino acids. As DNA, the CDR3 is TGTGCCAGCAGTTTTGTTCCGGGAAATCAGCCCCAGCATTTT. Translating gives CASSFVPGNQPQHF.

The chain carries TRBV5-1 and TRBJ1-1, with a tentative D call TRBD1 (5 bases). The CDR3 length is 15 residues. The V end lost 4 bases, the J end lost 0 bases, and 13 bases lay between the germline ends. Germline V lookup: CDR1 SGHRS, CDR2 YFSETQ. CDR3 coding DNA: TGCGCCAGCAGCGGCCGAGGGACGGTGAACACTGAAGCTTTCTTT. Translated: CASSGRGTVNTEAFF.